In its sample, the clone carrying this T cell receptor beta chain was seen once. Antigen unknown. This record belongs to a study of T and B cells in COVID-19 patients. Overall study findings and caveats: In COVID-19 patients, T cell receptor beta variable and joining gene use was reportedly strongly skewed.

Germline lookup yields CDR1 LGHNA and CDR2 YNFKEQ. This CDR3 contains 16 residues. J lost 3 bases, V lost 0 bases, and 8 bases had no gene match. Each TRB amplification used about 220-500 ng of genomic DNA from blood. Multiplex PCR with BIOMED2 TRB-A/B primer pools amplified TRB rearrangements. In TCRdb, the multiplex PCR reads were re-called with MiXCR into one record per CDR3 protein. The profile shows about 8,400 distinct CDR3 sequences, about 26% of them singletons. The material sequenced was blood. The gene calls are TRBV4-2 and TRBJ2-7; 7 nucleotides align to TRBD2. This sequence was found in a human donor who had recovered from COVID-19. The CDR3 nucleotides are TGTGCCAGCAGCCAAGATAAAGTAGCGGGCTTCTACGAGCAGTACTTC. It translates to CASSQDKVAGFYEQYF.